The 19 T cell receptor beta chains in this list originate from one sample, sequenced in a study of blood T cell repertoires in COVID-19. Assay used: immunoSEQ multiplex PCR; TCRdb lists only in-frame clones, some missing. Counted here are 250,000 to 350,000 clones, around nine tenths occurring once; the ten biggest clones make up around 6.8%. Sequences were obtained from peripheral blood. These receptors came from a woman in her thirties with COVID-19, enrolled during active disease.

This chain connects TRBV29-1 to TRBJ2-5, with 15 nucleotides matching TRBD2. The V gene's germline CDR1 is SQVTM and CDR2 ANQGSEA. The V and J ends lost 6 bases and 5 bases, in that order; junction bases with no gene match: 10. CDR3 length: 16 residues. The CDR3 is CSVSEDGTSGRETQYF. The CDR3 DNA sequence: TGCAGCGTCTCGGAGGATGGGACTAGCGGGAGGGAGACCCAGTACTTC.

This chain uses TRBV2 with TRBJ1-2, with D uncertain. Deletions cut 2 bases from V and 0 bases from J, with 7 bases between. The germline CDR1 and CDR2 sequences are SNHLY and FYNNEI. CDR3 size: 14 residues. The chain's CDR3 is CASSENRSNYGYTF. The CDR3 DNA reads TGTGCCAGCAGTGAAAACAGATCTAACTATGGCTACACCTTC.

V usage is TRBV7-3 and J usage is TRBJ2-5; D gene ambiguous. The germline V gene encodes CDR1 SGHTA and CDR2 FQGTGA. The CDR3 length is 16 residues. V gave up 4 bases and J gave up 1 base, with 16 bases separating them. CDR3 DNA: TGTGCCAGCAGCTCCGTGCGAATAGCATTCCAAGAGACCCAGTACTTC. This translates into CASSSVRIAFQETQYF.

This clone has only one observation. The chain links TRBV25-1 to TRBJ2-7, with D possibly matching TRBD1 (6 bases). CDR3 length equals 13 residues. Per germline, CDR1 MGHDK and CDR2 SYGVNS. V lost 4 bases and J 2 bases, leaving 9 bases between the germline ends. CDR3 bases: TGTGCCAGCAGTGCGCAGGGGACCTACGAGCAGTACTTC. Translating it yields CASSAQGTYEQYF.

The V gene is TRBV28, the J gene TRBJ2-1, with 9 bases lining up with TRBD2. Trimming cost V 5 bases and J 6 bases; bases outside gene matches: 11. Germline-derived CDR1 and CDR2 are MDHEN and SYDVKM. The CDR3 runs 16 residues. CDR3 DNA sequence: TGTGCCAGCAGTCCGCTAGCGGGAAAGCACGGCAATGAGCAGTTCTTC. It specifies CASSPLAGKHGNEQFF.

J is TRBJ1-1 and V is TRBV18; the D is unclear. V was cut by 2 bases and J by 0 bases, with 13 bases left in between. The CDR3 has 16 amino acids. Germline assignment: CDR1 KGHSH and CDR2 LQKENI. CDR3 nucleotide sequence: TGTGCCAGCTCACCAACTATGAAGAATTTGAACACTGAAGCTTTCTTT. Its protein product is CASSPTMKNLNTEAFF.

In DNA, the CDR3 is TGTGCCAGCAGTCGCGGGATTAGCAATCAGCCCCAGCATTTT. Its protein product is CASSRGISNQPQHF. This chain connects TRBV9 to TRBJ1-5, with D unresolved. The CDR3 is 14 amino acids. Deletions cut 5 bases from V and 0 bases from J, with 9 bases between. The germline CDR1 and CDR2 sequences are SGDLS and YYNGEE.

V gene TRBV2 combines with J gene TRBJ2-4; 7 positions match TRBD1. Losses at the gene ends were 0 bases for V and 6 bases for J; bases not matched to a gene: 8. Germline assignment: CDR1 SNHLY and CDR2 FYNNEI. The CDR3 is 16 amino acids. Here the CDR3 reads CASSEARGRFGNIQYF. The DNA for the CDR3 is TGTGCCAGCAGTGAAGCAAGGGGGCGTTTTGGAAACATTCAGTACTTC.

The V gene is TRBV7-9, the J gene TRBJ2-1; 9 positions match TRBD2. The CDR3 covers 15 residues. The V gene's germline CDR1 is SEHNR and CDR2 FQNEAQ (reference sequence). J lost 6 bases, V lost 1 base, and 4 bases had no gene match. In DNA, the CDR3 is TGTGCCAGCAGCTTAGTAGCGGGAGCGGGCAATGAGCAGTTCTTC. It yields the protein CASSLVAGAGNEQFF.

The chain carries TRBV6-5 and TRBJ2-7; 12 bases are shared with TRBD2. Germline V gene sequence: CDR1 MNHEY, CDR2 SVGAGI. J lost 2 bases, V lost 6 bases, and 5 bases had no gene match. CDR3 length: 15 amino acids. The CDR3 DNA reads as TGTGCCAGCAGCCAACTAGCGGGAGGCACCTACGAGCAGTACTTC. Its translation is CASSQLAGGTYEQYF.

The chain carries TRBV7-9 and TRBJ1-2; D gene unclear. This CDR3 is built from 14 residues. Germline CDR1 and CDR2: SEHNR and FQNEAQ (reference sequence). Trimming took off 1 base at V and 2 bases at J, with 8 bases between the two ends. CDR3: CASSLGADNYGYTF. Written as DNA, the CDR3 is TGTGCCAGCAGCTTAGGGGCAGACAACTATGGCTACACCTTC.

The rearrangement uses TRBV4-3 and TRBJ2-6, with D perhaps matching TRBD2 (5 bases). Germline values: CDR1 LGHNA, CDR2 YSLEER. The CDR3 extends over 19 amino acids. V shed 1 base and J shed 2 bases, with 18 bases lying between them. CDR3 bases: TGCGCCAGCAGCCAAGGGAGTCAGCGGACTTTTACTGGGGCCAACGTCCTGACTTTC. The encoded protein is CASSQGSQRTFTGANVLTF.

This clone came up once. This sequence joins TRBV27 and TRBJ2-3; 10 bases are shared with TRBD2. Germline-derived CDR1 and CDR2 are MNHEY and SMNVEV (reference sequence). The ends lost 2 bases at V and 4 bases at J; junction bases unmatched: 12. The CDR3 spans 18 residues. The CDR3 nucleotides read TGTGCCAGCAGTTTAGAGGGCATACCTAGCGGGAGTCCAGATACGCAGTATTTT. The encoded protein is CASSLEGIPSGSPDTQYF.

This clone has just one count. J is TRBJ1-4 and V is TRBV28; TRBD1 aligns across 8 bases. CDR1 and CDR2 from the germline V gene are MDHEN and SYDVKM. The CDR3 has 14 residues. V was clipped by 8 bases and J by 6 bases; unmatched bases: 8. CDR3 nucleotide sequence: TGTGCCAGCTGCAGGGGGCTCTTTTATGAAAAACTGTTTTTT. The encoded protein is CASCRGLFYEKLFF.

The rearrangement joins TRBV5-1 to TRBJ1-1; a possible D gene is TRBD1 (5 bases). V was cut by 2 bases and J by 1 base, with 9 bases left in between. There are 14 residues in the CDR3. Germline-derived CDR1 and CDR2 are SGHRS and YFSETQ. CDR3 sequence (DNA): TGCGCCAGCAGCTTTGACAGTACGAACACTGAAGCTTTCTTT. Its translation is CASSFDSTNTEAFF.

The chain links TRBV6-5 to TRBJ1-2; TRBD1 matches 7 bases. The CDR3 covers 13 residues. The germline V gene has CDR1 MNHEY and CDR2 SVGAGI. V shed 6 bases and J 0 bases; nucleotides not matched to a gene: 1. This CDR3 reads CASRQGPNYGYTF. CDR3 DNA: TGTGCCAGCAGACAGGGGCCTAACTATGGCTACACCTTC.

V usage is TRBV3-1 (or the pseudogene TRBV3-2) and J usage is TRBJ2-7, with D unclear. With 2 bases removed from V and 0 bases from J, the gap between germline ends came to 5 bases. The CDR3 is 13 residues long. The germline CDR1 and CDR2 sequences are LGHDT and YNNKEL (reference sequence). The CDR3 reads CASSQPLSYEQYF. The CDR3 DNA is TGTGCCAGCAGCCAACCTCTCTCCTACGAGCAGTACTTC.

This clone turned up a few times. The chain has TRBV9 and TRBJ2-5; D not certain. Per germline, CDR1 SGDLS and CDR2 YYNGEE. This CDR3 has 15 amino acids. V lost 0 bases and J 2 bases, leaving 11 bases between the germline ends. The CDR3 nucleotides are TGTGCCAGCAGCGTAGCCCTTGGCAGGCAAGAGACCCAGTACTTC. Translation gives CASSVALGRQETQYF.

The genes are TRBV4-3 and TRBJ2-7; tentative D call: TRBD1 (7 bases). This CDR3 is 16 amino acids long. The germline V and J ends were trimmed by 1 base and 0 bases, with 13 bases remaining between them. Germline V gene lookup returns CDR1 LGHNA and CDR2 YSLEER. This chain's CDR3 is CASSQGRGQSSYEQYF. CDR3 coding DNA: TGCGCCAGCAGCCAAGGGCGGGGACAGAGCTCCTACGAGCAGTACTTC.